Each of the 25 T cell receptor beta chains below was sequenced from the same sample in a study of CD8+ T cells in alopecia areata. cDNA prepared by RNA extraction and subsequent reverse transcription served as the template for sequencing. Method: immunoSEQ multiplex PCR; TCRdb's copy keeps in-frame clones and lacks some. The sample includes 150,000 to 200,000 clones, under 70% of them seen just once. Treatment indicated: oral pan-JAK inhibitor, 5-10 mg twice daily. The sample in question was CD4+ T cells sorted from blood, obtained at week 4, from a patient treated with tofacitinib. The receptors derive from a human donor with alopecia areata.

The chain carries TRBV19 and TRBJ2-7; TRBD2 is a possible D gene (6 bases). In germline, CDR1 is LNHDA, CDR2 SQIVND (reference sequence). V lost 1 base to trimming and J lost 6 bases, with 10 bases between them. The CDR3 extends over 13 amino acids. The CDR3 DNA reads TGTGCCAGTAGTATAGGTAGCGGATTCGAGCAGTACTTC. This codes for CASSIGSGFEQYF.

This rearrangement joins TRBV10-3 to TRBJ2-7; D possibly matches TRBD1 or TRBD2 (6 bases each). Germline V gene lookup returns CDR1 ENHRY and CDR2 SYGVKD. CDR3 size: 14 residues. V lost 3 bases, J lost 5 bases, and 14 bases lay in between. The DNA of the CDR3 is TGTGCCATCAGTGAAAGGGGGGTAGTAGACGAGCAGTACTTC. Protein: CAISERGVVDEQYF.

CDR3 sequence (DNA): TGTGCCAGCAGCCCCCGAAGGACGGGGGAGACCCAGTACTTC. This encodes CASSPRRTGETQYF. This chain uses TRBV9 with TRBJ2-5; possibly TRBD2 for D (5 bases). Germline CDR1 is SGDLS and CDR2 is YYNGEE. Trimming removed 4 bases from V and 5 bases from J, with 15 bases in between. This CDR3 has 14 residues.

J is TRBJ2-5 and V is TRBV10-3; the match to TRBD1 covers 11 bases. Germline V gene data show CDR1 as ENHRY and CDR2 as SYGVKD. V lost 6 bases to trimming and J lost 5 bases; unmatched junction nucleotides: 5. The CDR3 is 14 amino acids. The CDR3 loop reads CAISPGQGGETQYF. CDR3 nucleotide sequence: TGTGCCATCAGCCCGGGACAGGGGGGCGAGACCCAGTACTTC.

This chain links TRBV29-1 with TRBJ2-7; D unresolved. Trimming took off 4 bases at V and 2 bases at J, with 12 bases between the two ends. Germline-derived CDR1 and CDR2 are SQVTM and ANQGSEA. The CDR3 extends over 13 amino acids. In DNA form, the CDR3 reads TGCAGCGTTGCGTTCGGCAGCCCCTACGAGCAGTACTTC. This encodes CSVAFGSPYEQYF.

This clone was picked up a small number of times. This rearrangement joins TRBV30 to TRBJ1-2; the D gene is possibly TRBD1 (5 bases). V was clipped by 0 bases and J by 6 bases, with 8 bases between them. The CDR3 has 12 residues. Germline V gene sequence: CDR1 GTSNPN, CDR2 SVGIG (reference sequence). The chain's CDR3 is CAWSVHRNGYTF. CDR3 coding DNA: TGTGCCTGGAGTGTACACAGGAATGGCTACACCTTC.

Of note for this clone: The junction and the germline gene differ at one end; a read error may be behind it. V gene TRBV27 combines with J gene TRBJ2-6, with D possibly matching TRBD2 (6 bases). The CDR3 totals 15 residues. CDR1 and CDR2 from the germline V gene are MNHEY and SMNVEV (reference sequence). CDR3 loop: CASRIGGAGANVLTF. The CDR3 region has the DNA TGCGCCAGCAGGATAGGAGGGGCCGGGGCCAACGTCCTGACTTTC.

J is TRBJ1-1 and V is TRBV4-3; a possible D gene is TRBD1 (6 bases). The CDR3 is made up of 13 amino acids. Germline CDR1 and CDR2: LGHNA and YSLEER. V was clipped by 1 base and J by 4 bases, with 7 bases between them. The CDR3 DNA reads as TGCGCCAGCAGCCAAGCGGGGGCCACTGAAGCTTTCTTT. Its protein is CASSQAGATEAFF.

This clone was counted between two and nine times. The chain employs TRBV4-1 and TRBJ1-1; D gene uncertain. Trimming removed 4 bases from V and 5 bases from J, with 14 bases in between. Germline V CDR1 and CDR2: MGHRA, YSYEKL. The CDR3 sequence is 14 residues long. DNA of the CDR3: TGCGCCAGCAGCCTAATACACGGAAATACTGAAGCTTTCTTT. It is translated as CASSLIHGNTEAFF.

This chain links TRBV4-1 with TRBJ2-3; either TRBD1 or TRBD2 may fit D (5 bases each). The V gene's germline CDR1 is MGHRA and CDR2 YSYEKL. This CDR3 contains 16 residues. Trimming pared 4 bases from V and 0 bases from J, leaving 14 bases between. DNA of the CDR3: TGCGCCAGCAGCCCGTTGGGACGAACTAGCACAGATACGCAGTATTTT. Protein: CASSPLGRTSTDTQYF.

This clone was observed a few times. The chain employs TRBV15 and TRBJ1-1; D remains unclear. Germline CDR1 and CDR2: LNHNV and YYDKDF (reference sequence). V lost 5 bases, J lost 0 bases, and 13 bases lay in between. The length of the CDR3 is 15 residues. The CDR3 reads CATSPPTVLNTEAFF. In DNA, the CDR3 is TGTGCCACCAGCCCCCCGACCGTCCTGAACACTGAAGCTTTCTTT.

The rearrangement uses TRBV5-1 and TRBJ1-1; TRBD1 matches at 8 bases. The CDR3 loop spans 14 amino acids. V trimming: 4 bases; J trimming: 6 bases; junction bases outside the gene matches: 8. Germline lookup yields CDR1 SGHRS and CDR2 YFSETQ. The CDR3 DNA is TGCGCCAGCAGCCAACAGGGGGGGACAGCTGAAGCTTTCTTT. Amino acids: CASSQQGGTAEAFF.

This clone appeared a single time. The chain joins TRBV5-1 to TRBJ2-7, with 8 bases that match TRBD2. CDR1 and CDR2 from the germline V gene are SGHRS and YFSETQ. The CDR3 runs 15 residues. Trimming cost V 4 bases and J 3 bases; bases outside gene matches: 9. The CDR3 coding sequence is TGCGCCAGCAGCCCGGGACTAGGTACTCTCTACGAGCAGTACTTC. Protein sequence: CASSPGLGTLYEQYF.

This clone was counted only a few times. V is TRBV12-5 and J is TRBJ2-3, with D possibly being TRBD1 or TRBD2 (5 bases each). Germline CDR1 LGHNT, CDR2 FRNRAP. V lost 7 bases and J lost 2, with 22 bases in between. The CDR3 is made up of 17 amino acids. For the CDR3, the DNA is TGTGCTAGTGCCCCGTGGGGGAGAGCAGTCGCCACAGATACGCAGTATTTT. It encodes CASAPWGRAVATDTQYF.

The chain is built from TRBV6-5 and TRBJ1-1; D gene uncertain. The germline CDR1 and CDR2 sequences are MNHEY and SVGAGI. Between the trimmed V and J ends, which lost 2 bases and 1 base, there was a span of 5 bases. The CDR3 is made up of 13 amino acids. CDR3 amino acids: CASSYRKNTEAFF. CDR3 bases: TGTGCCAGCAGTTACAGGAAGAACACTGAAGCTTTCTTT.

This clone has a handful of counts. The chain employs TRBV30 and TRBJ1-5; D not certain. CDR1 and CDR2 from the germline V gene are GTSNPN and SVGIG (reference sequence). This CDR3 is 14 amino acids long. Trimming stripped 0 bases from V and 6 bases from J, with 12 bases between. The CDR3: CAWSVAGWGQPQHF. The DNA for the CDR3 is TGTGCCTGGAGTGTAGCAGGATGGGGTCAGCCCCAGCATTTT.

The V and J genes are TRBV30 and TRBJ1-2; a possible D gene is TRBD1 (5 bases). Trimming took 4 bases from V and 3 from J, leaving 15 bases between them. CDR3 length: 14 residues. Germline V gives CDR1 GTSNPN, CDR2 SVGIG (reference sequence). DNA of the CDR3: TGTGCCTGGATAAGGGACCCCCCCCACTATGGCTACACCTTC. Protein product: CAWIRDPPHYGYTF.

The genes are TRBV23-1 and TRBJ1-6; D not certain. TRBV23-1 is an open reading frame, and its role is uncertain. The CDR3 has 10 residues. The CDR3 loop reads CGSRRLPLHF. DNA for the CDR3: TGCGGATCCCGGCGACTACCCCTCCACTTT.

The V call is TRBV5-4, the J call TRBJ1-2; D is undetermined. Germline CDR1 SGHNT, CDR2 YYREEE (reference sequence). Trimming shortened V by 0 bases and J by 7 bases, and 13 bases separated the two germline ends. The CDR3 contains 14 residues. CDR3 sequence (DNA): TGTGCCAGCAGCTTGGCTGCTGGCCCCGGTGGCTACACCTTC. Translated, it gives CASSLAAGPGGYTF. Full variable domain (remainder filled in from reference TRBV5-4 and TRBJ1-2): ETGVTQSPTHLIKTRGQQVTLRCSSQSGHNTVSWYQQALGQGPQFIFQYYREEENGRGNFPPRFSGLQFPNYSSELNVNALELDDSALYLCASSLAAGPGGYTFGSGTRLTVV.

The chain couples TRBV5-4 to TRBJ2-5, with D perhaps TRBD1 or TRBD2 (5 bases each). The CDR3 length is 13 residues. Germline values: CDR1 SGHNT, CDR2 YYREEE (reference sequence). Trimming left V 4 bases short and J 3 bases short, with 10 bases between. The CDR3: CASSLGDEETQYF. In DNA, the CDR3 is TGTGCCAGCAGCCTGGGGGATGAAGAGACCCAGTACTTC.

This clone was found once. The chain employs TRBV15 and TRBJ1-1; 7 bases match TRBD1. Trimming removed 3 bases from V and 5 bases from J; junction bases left unmatched: 9. The CDR3 runs 15 residues. CDR1 and CDR2 (germline): LNHNV, YYDKDF (reference sequence). CDR3 loop: CATSRNRGLGTEAFF. The CDR3 nucleotides read TGTGCCACCAGCAGGAACAGGGGTTTGGGGACTGAAGCTTTCTTT. Combining the CDR3 with reference TRBV15 and TRBJ1-1 gives the whole variable domain DAMVIQNPRYQVTQFGKPVTLSCSQTLNHNVMYWYQQKSSQAPKLLFHYYDKDFNNEADTPDNFQSRRPNTSFCFLDIRSPGLGDTAMYLCATSRNRGLGTEAFFGQGTRLTVV.

The chain carries TRBV30 and TRBJ1-3; 10 nucleotides line up with TRBD1. The CDR3 runs 14 residues. With 5 bases clipped from V and 4 bases from J, the junction kept 5 bases outside the gene matches. Germline lookup yields CDR1 GTSNPN and CDR2 SVGIG (reference sequence). CDR3 DNA: TGTGCCTGGGAGACAGGGGGCTTAGGAAACACCATATATTTT. Amino acids: CAWETGGLGNTIYF. The full variable domain, with the rest looked up from reference TRBV30 and TRBJ1-3, is SQTIHQWPATLVQPVGSPLSLECTVEGTSNPNLYWYRQAAGRGLQLLFYSVGIGQISSEVPQNLSASRPQDRQFILSSKKLLLSDSGFYLCAWETGGLGNTIYFGEGSWLTVV.

This clone was observed a single time. The chain recombines TRBV4-1 with TRBJ1-1, with 8 bases lining up with TRBD1. Germline assignment: CDR1 MGHRA and CDR2 YSYEKL. Trimming cost V 4 bases and J 6 bases; bases outside gene matches: 16. This CDR3 spans 17 amino acids. CDR3: CASSPGTGGGYFAEAFF. As DNA, the CDR3 is TGCGCCAGCAGCCCCGGGACAGGAGGGGGGTATTTCGCTGAAGCTTTCTTT.

V is TRBV5-1 and J is TRBJ2-5; D call uncertain. The CDR3 contains 14 residues. From germline, CDR1 is SGHRS and CDR2 YFSETQ. Trimming stripped 8 bases from V and 2 bases from J, with 16 bases between. The CDR3 nucleotides read TGCGCCAGTTGTACGGACCCGTCACAAGAGACCCAGTACTTC. Its protein is CASCTDPSQETQYF.

The CDR3 bases are TGTGCCTGGAGTGTGGGACTTGCAGATACGCAGTATTTT. Its protein is CAWSVGLADTQYF. The chain recombines TRBV30 with TRBJ2-3; possible D gene TRBD2, 6 bases. Germline lookup yields CDR1 GTSNPN and CDR2 SVGIG (reference sequence). Trimming removed 0 bases at V and 4 bases at J, with 8 bases between. The CDR3 totals 13 residues.